This is a list of T cell receptor beta chains from one sample in a study of blood T cell repertoires in COVID-19. Repertoires were generated with immunoSEQ multiplex PCR, while TCRdb's copy carries only in-frame clones and drops some. The repertoire holds approximately 340,000 clones, with approximately 93% as singletons. Sequenced material: PBMCs or T cells enriched from blood (not recorded which). The receptors were gathered from a middle-aged woman who had been exposed to COVID-19. Both conserved end residues are part of each CDR3. A D gene is named only where the DNA matches it firmly. Clone sizes are given selectively: once, few, many, or a class where the clone is expanded.

j_call | clone_size | v_call | d_call | cdr3_nt | cdr3_aa
TRBJ2-2 | - | TRBV9 | - | TGTGCCAGCAGCGTAGTGTGGCAGAACACCGGGGAGCTGTTTTTT | CASSVVWQNTGELFF
TRBJ2-5 | - | TRBV5-6 | TRBD2 | TGTGCCAGCAGCGTACTAGCGGGAGGTTCCCAAGAGACCCAGTACTTC | CASSVLAGGSQETQYF
TRBJ1-4 | - | TRBV15 | - | TGTGCCACCAGCAGAGGGGGTGAGGCGGGGTTTAATGAAAAACTGTTTTTT | CATSRGGEAGFNEKLFF
TRBJ2-3 | - | TRBV3-1/TRBV3-2 | TRBD1 | TGTGCCAGCAGCCAAGGACAGGGGCGCACAGATACGCAGTATTTT | CASSQGQGRTDTQYF
TRBJ1-1 | once | TRBV30 | - | TGTGCCTGGGGACATTCATTGAACACTGAAGCTTTCTTT | CAWGHSLNTEAFF
TRBJ2-3 | - | TRBV9 | TRBD2 | TGTGCCAGCAGCGTAGCCCAAGCGGGGGCGGGCGGTGATACGCAGTATTTT | CASSVAQAGAGGDTQYF
TRBJ2-1 | - | TRBV7-3 | TRBD2 | TGTGCCAGCAGCTTAAGAGTACTAGCGGGGAGTGTCCCCGATGAGCAGTTCTTC | CASSLRVLAGSVPDEQFF
TRBJ2-7 | - | TRBV27 | - | TGTGCCAGCAGTTTACAGGGGCAGGCTTACGAGCAGTACTTC | CASSLQGQAYEQYF
TRBJ2-6 | - | TRBV18 | TRBD1 | TGTGCCAGCTCACAACAGGGGGCGCGTTTTGCTGGGGCCAACGTCCTGACTTTC | CASSQQGARFAGANVLTF
TRBJ2-7 | - | TRBV2 | - | TGTGCCAGCAGTGCTGACAGACAATCCTACGAGAGGCAGTACTTC | CASSADRQSYERQYF
TRBJ1-3 | - | TRBV18 | - | TGTGCCAGCTCACCACCGGTTAGAGGGTACTCTGGAAACACCATATATTTT | CASSPPVRGYSGNTIYF
TRBJ2-7 | - | TRBV15 | - | TGTGCCACCAGCAGGACAGGATCCTACGAGCAGTACTTC | CATSRTGSYEQYF
TRBJ2-1 | - | TRBV2 | - | TGTGCCAGCAGTGAACCTTACAATGAGCAGTTCTTC | CASSEPYNEQFF
TRBJ2-3 | - | TRBV12-3/TRBV12-4 | - | TGTGCCAGCAGATTTATAGCGTCAGATACGCAGTATTTT | CASRFIASDTQYF
TRBJ1-2 | - | TRBV18 | - | TGTGCCAGCTCACCCAGATCTGGACAGTACACTAACTATGGCTACACCTTC | CASSPRSGQYTNYGYTF
TRBJ1-2 | - | TRBV24-1 | - | TGTGCCACCAGTGATACTACAGGGCTCCCTGGCTACACCTTC | CATSDTTGLPGYTF
TRBJ2-1 | - | TRBV3-1/TRBV3-2 | TRBD2 | TGTGCCAGCAGTAGTGGACTAGCGGGAGGAAGGGATTACAATGAGCAGTTCTTC | CASSSGLAGGRDYNEQFF
TRBJ2-7 | once | TRBV11-2 | TRBD1 | TGTGCCAGCAGCCCCGCCGGCATGCGGACAGGGTCCTACGAGCAGTACTTC | CASSPAGMRTGSYEQYF
TRBJ1-2 | - | TRBV5-4 | - | TGTGCCAGCAGCTTAGTTGGAGCAGCCAGCTATGGCTACACCTTC | CASSLVGAASYGYTF
TRBJ1-3 | - | TRBV30 | TRBD1 | TGTGCCTGGAGTGCGTGGCAGGGGGCGGACACCATATATTTT | CAWSAWQGADTIYF
TRBJ2-1 | - | TRBV7-3 | TRBD2 | TGTGCCAGCAGCCTAACGGGGGGGCCCTACAATGAGCAGTTCTTC | CASSLTGGPYNEQFF
TRBJ2-7 | - | TRBV29-1 | TRBD1 | TGCAGCGCCGCCGGGACAGGGTTCTACGAGCAGTACTTC | CSAAGTGFYEQYF
TRBJ2-3 | - | TRBV7-2 | TRBD2 | TGTGCCAGCAGCTTAGTGTCTAGCGGGGGGGGCACAGATACGCAGTATTTT | CASSLVSSGGGTDTQYF
TRBJ1-3 | - | TRBV5-1 | TRBD1 | TGCGCCAGCAGCCGACAGGGGGCCCAGGCCTCTGGAAACACCATATATTTT | CASSRQGAQASGNTIYF
TRBJ1-1 | - | TRBV30 | - | TGTGCCTGGAGTTTTGGGGCCGACAACGAAGCTTTCTTT | CAWSFGADNEAFF
TRBJ1-1 | once | TRBV4-1 | - | TGCGCCAGCAGCCAAACACTGAACACTGAAGCTTTCTTT | CASSQTLNTEAFF
TRBJ2-7 | - | TRBV10-3 | TRBD1 | TGTGCCATCGCGGGGACAGGGGCCTACGAGCAGTACTTC | CAIAGTGAYEQYF
TRBJ2-6 | - | TRBV5-1 | TRBD2 | TGCGCCAGCAGCTTGCTACCCGGGGGGGCGTCACTGGGTGCTGGGGCCAACGTCCTGACTTTC | CASSLLPGGASLGAGANVLTF
TRBJ1-2 | - | TRBV23-1 | TRBD1 | TGCGCCAGCAGTCAAAGGACAGGGGGAGGGAATGGCTACACCTTC | CASSQRTGGGNGYTF
TRBJ1-1 | - | TRBV18 | - | TGTGCCAGCTCACAGCAGAACACTGAAGCTTTCTTT | CASSQQNTEAFF
TRBJ2-2 | once | TRBV9 | TRBD1 | TGTGCCAGCAGCGCGTTACAGGGGTGGGGGCCTCCCCAGGGGGAGCTGTTTTTT | CASSALQGWGPPQGELFF
TRBJ1-5 | - | TRBV3-1/TRBV3-2 | - | TGTGCCAGCAGCCAAGACCTCACCTTCAGGGGAGGGGAGCATTTT | CASSQDLTFRGGEHF
TRBJ2-7 | - | TRBV24-1 | TRBD1 | TGTGCCACCAGTGCCGAGGACAGGGGGTCCTACGAGCAGTACTTC | CATSAEDRGSYEQYF
TRBJ2-1 | - | TRBV24-1 | - | TGTGCCACCAGTGACCCAGCGCAACCCTACAATGAGCAGTTCTTC | CATSDPAQPYNEQFF
TRBJ2-2 | - | TRBV6-4 | - | TGTGCCAGCAGTAAATCGTTTAGGAAGACAGCCGCGAACACCGGGGAGCTGTTTTTT | CASSKSFRKTAANTGELFF
TRBJ1-2 | - | TRBV5-1 | TRBD1 | TGCGCCAGCAGCCCGGACAGGAATTACTATGGCTACACCTTC | CASSPDRNYYGYTF
TRBJ1-5 | - | TRBV5-1 | - | TGCGCCAGCAGCTTGGGACACAGTGGCAATCAGCCCCAGCATTTT | CASSLGHSGNQPQHF
TRBJ2-7 | - | TRBV7-8 | - | TGTGCCAGCAGCGCAGTACACCACGAGCAGTACTTC | CASSAVHHEQYF
TRBJ1-3 | - | TRBV28 | - | TGTGCCAGCAGTTTATACACGTATGGAAACACCATATATTTT | CASSLYTYGNTIYF
TRBJ2-1 | few | TRBV6-4 | - | TGTGCCAGCAGTGACTCAGAGAATGGTGAGCAGTTCTTC | CASSDSENGEQFF
TRBJ1-1 | once | TRBV25-1 | - | TGTGCCAGCAGGACATCTACAAACACTGAAGCTTTCTTT | CASRTSTNTEAFF
TRBJ1-2 | - | TRBV11-2 | TRBD1 | TGTGCCAGCAGCCCCCGGACAGGGGGCGGCTATGGCTACACCTTC | CASSPRTGGGYGYTF
TRBJ1-1 | - | TRBV19 | - | TGTGCCATTTCTGTGAAGCTTTGGACTGAAGCTTTCTTT | CAISVKLWTEAFF
TRBJ1-2 | - | TRBV7-9 | TRBD1 | TGTGCCAGCAGCCACGAGGTGGGACAGTACTATGGCTACACCTTC | CASSHEVGQYYGYTF
TRBJ1-4 | - | TRBV9 | - | TGTGCCAGCAGTCCCCGGGGGGCGGGAGTTGCAACTAATGAAAAACTGTTTTTT | CASSPRGAGVATNEKLFF
TRBJ1-5 | - | TRBV24-1 | - | TGTGCCACCAGTGAGCGCTCAGGGCAGCCCCAGCATTTT | CATSERSGQPQHF
TRBJ1-5 | - | TRBV27 | - | TGTGCCAGCAGTTTAGACAGGTTGGCCACTCAGCCCCAGCATTTT | CASSLDRLATQPQHF
TRBJ2-1 | - | TRBV6-5 | TRBD1 | TGTGCCAGCCTGTCCCGGGACAGTAATGAGCAGTTCTTC | CASLSRDSNEQFF
TRBJ2-7 | - | TRBV5-1 | TRBD1 | TGCGCCAGCAGCTTGGATGGCAGGGGGTACGAGCAGTACTTC | CASSLDGRGYEQYF
TRBJ2-1 | - | TRBV5-5 | TRBD2 | TGTGCCAGCAGCCCTGGTACAGCGGGATATTACAATGAGCAGTTCTTC | CASSPGTAGYYNEQFF
TRBJ2-1 | - | TRBV27 | TRBD2 | TGTGCCAGCAGTCCCACCGGGGGGGAGCGGGAGTATGAGCAGTTCTTC | CASSPTGGEREYEQFF
TRBJ1-6 | - | TRBV18 | TRBD1 | TGTGCCAGTTCCCCATTAGGGACAGCATATAATTCACCCCTCCACTTT | CASSPLGTAYNSPLHF
TRBJ2-7 | - | TRBV7-9 | - | TGTGCCAGCAGCTCCCCCGGAACCCCTAGGCACGAGCAGTACTTC | CASSSPGTPRHEQYF
TRBJ1-2 | - | TRBV7-6 | - | TGTGCCAGCAGCTTAGATCCCCGGGGGGGGATAGACTATGGCTACACCTTC | CASSLDPRGGIDYGYTF